These 11 T cell receptor beta chains share one sample of origin, sequenced in a study of cytomegalovirus exposure and HLA in healthy donors. Profiling relied on immunoSEQ multiplex PCR, and the TCRdb table lists in-frame clones only, not all of them. The table includes 150,000 or so clones, around 84% detected once. Sequenced: PBMCs. The receptors derive from a human donor in good health.

The chain joins TRBV6-6 to TRBJ2-7; D unresolved. V was trimmed by 5 bases and J by 1 base, leaving 18 bases between them. CDR1 is MNHNY, CDR2 SVGAGI, per germline (reference sequence). The CDR3 extends over 16 amino acids. The CDR3 region has the DNA TGTGCCAGCAGTCCATCGCTCACTTACGTTTCCTACGAGCAGTACTTC. Its translation: CASSPSLTYVSYEQYF.

The genes are TRBV7-8 and TRBJ1-5; D may be TRBD1 (6 bases). Germline V gene sequence: CDR1 SGHVS, CDR2 FQNEAQ. V was cut by 1 base and J by 8 bases, with 6 bases left in between. The CDR3 loop spans 12 amino acids. In DNA, the CDR3 is TGTGCCAGCAGCTTAGAGGGGGAGCCCCAGCATTTT. Protein: CASSLEGEPQHF.

Here the CDR3 DNA reads TGTGCCAGCAGTGGGGGGGGACTTGGAAACACCATATATTTT. Its translation is CASSGGGLGNTIYF. The rearrangement joins TRBV9 to TRBJ1-3; possible D gene TRBD1, 5 bases. Germline values: CDR1 SGDLS, CDR2 YYNGEE. This CDR3 contains 14 residues. Trimming cost V 5 bases and J 3 bases, with 12 bases left between them.

The count of this clone is one. The chain couples TRBV27 to TRBJ1-3; D unclear. The CDR3 length is 16 residues. Trimming shortened V by 10 bases and J by 0 bases, and 19 bases separated the two germline ends. Germline CDR1 and CDR2: MNHEY and SMNVEV (reference sequence). The CDR3 is CATSSAGLSSGNTIYF. The CDR3, as DNA: TGTGCCACAAGCAGTGCAGGACTGAGCTCTGGAAACACCATATATTTT.

The CDR3 reads CASSFRLVGGVNEQFF. For the CDR3, the DNA is TGTGCCAGCAGTTTTCGACTAGTTGGGGGGGTTAATGAGCAGTTCTTC. The chain couples TRBV27 to TRBJ2-1; TRBD2 matches at 7 bases. Germline V lookup: CDR1 MNHEY, CDR2 SMNVEV (reference sequence). V dropped 3 bases and J dropped 7; count of bases not matched to a gene: 12. This CDR3 comprises 16 residues.

This clone was counted once. The chain uses TRBV5-1 and TRBJ2-3, with 8 bases identical to TRBD2. This CDR3 is 17 amino acids long. J was trimmed by 1 base and V by 3 bases; bases with no gene match: 10. CDR1 is SGHRS and CDR2 is YFSETQ in the germline V gene. The CDR3 protein is CASSSGRGGFGTDTQYF. The CDR3 DNA follows: TGCGCCAGCAGCTCGGGCCGCGGGGGGTTTGGCACAGATACGCAGTATTTT.

V gene TRBV5-6 combines with J gene TRBJ2-7, with D possibly TRBD2 on 6 matching bases. CDR1 SGHDT and CDR2 YYEEEE come from the germline V gene. Trimming removed 3 bases at V and 4 bases at J, with 14 bases between. The CDR3 length is 14 residues. The CDR3, as DNA: TGTGCCAGCAGCTACGGGGGACTCTCATACGAGCAGTACTTC. Translation gives CASSYGGLSYEQYF.

The chain links TRBV7-8 to TRBJ2-1; 7 bases match TRBD2. The CDR3 runs 18 residues. From germline, CDR1 is SGHVS and CDR2 FQNEAQ. V lost 2 bases, J lost 3 bases, and 13 bases stayed unmatched. CDR3 in amino acids: CASSLKGWGGSNYNEQFF. The CDR3 DNA reads TGTGCCAGCAGCTTAAAGGGTTGGGGGGGGAGTAACTACAATGAGCAGTTCTTC.

The chain is built from TRBV4-2 and TRBJ1-2; TRBD1 aligns across 9 bases. Germline loops: CDR1 LGHNA, CDR2 YNFKEQ. The CDR3 loop spans 14 amino acids. V shed 6 bases, J shed 3 bases, and the junction held 5 bases outside the gene matches. Here the CDR3 DNA reads TGTGCCAGCAGTCAAACAGGGGGCTACTATGGCTACACCTTC. It codes for CASSQTGGYYGYTF.

CDR3 in DNA: TGTGCCACCAGCCCCGGCGGAGGGAGCAGCTCCTACAATGAGCAGTTCTTC. Its protein is CATSPGGGSSSYNEQFF. V is TRBV15 and J is TRBJ2-1, with D possibly being TRBD2 (6 bases). V lost 5 bases and J lost 0, with 17 bases in between. The CDR3 is 17 amino acids. Per the germline V gene, CDR1 is LNHNV and CDR2 is YYDKDF (reference sequence).

The chain employs TRBV6-5 and TRBJ2-5, with 8 bases fitting TRBD1. The V and J ends lost 8 bases and 5 bases, in that order; junction bases with no gene match: 4. Germline CDR1 MNHEY, CDR2 SVGAGI. This CDR3 has 12 residues. The CDR3 nucleotides read TGTGCCAGCCGGACAGGGTGGGAGACCCAGTACTTC. This gives the protein CASRTGWETQYF.